This T cell receptor beta chain was captured by sequencing in a study of T cells in Graves' hyperthyroidism and ophthalmopathy. CDR1 MNHEY and CDR2 SVGEGT come from the germline V gene. The V end lost 4 bases, the J end lost 2 bases, and 11 bases lay between the germline ends. CDR3 length equals 14 residues. Regions amplified from RNA transcripts were the TCR beta CDR3 regions. The HTBI primer set drove a first-round RT-PCR of the TCR CDR3. TCRdb ran MiXCR on the multiplex PCR reads and lists one entry per CDR3 protein. The table has approximately 600,000 distinct CDR3 sequences, 11% to 15% seen once. At least 3 on the Clinical Activity Score was recorded for ophthalmopathy patients, who also had NOSPECS grade at least 4 and duration under 3 months. Not enrolled were patients with uncontrolled infection, other autoimmune disease, pregnancy or lactation.

This clonotype was sampled from a woman aged 18-35 years with Graves' ophthalmopathy. The chain has TRBV6-2 or TRBV6-3 and TRBJ1-2; D uncertain. The sample taken for sequencing was blood. The CDR3 sequence: CASSSPFANYGYTF. The DNA for the CDR3 is TGTGCCAGCAGTTCCCCATTTGCGAACTATGGCTACACCTTC.